Below are 25 T cell receptor beta chains sequenced from a single sample in a study of blood T cell repertoires in COVID-19. Method: immunoSEQ multiplex PCR; TCRdb's copy keeps in-frame clones and lacks some. This sample yields around 54,000 clones, of which around 91% are seen a single time; around 3% belongs to the top ten. Source material: peripheral blood. These receptors all come from a human donor in a cohort sampled during active COVID-19.

V and J are TRBV12-3 or TRBV12-4 and TRBJ2-5; D is perhaps TRBD2 (5 bases). Between the trimmed V and J ends, which lost 1 base and 5 bases, there was a span of 8 bases. The CDR3 consists of 13 residues. The CDR3 DNA reads TGTGCCAGCAGTTTAGAAGGGAGTGAGACCCAGTACTTC. Amino acids: CASSLEGSETQYF.

This chain links TRBV15 with TRBJ2-2, with 9 bases aligning to TRBD2. The V and J ends lost 3 bases and 0 bases, in that order; junction bases with no gene match: 5. Per the germline V gene, CDR1 is LNHNV and CDR2 is YYDKDF (reference sequence). The CDR3 runs 17 residues. The CDR3: CATSSFSGRTNTGELFF. CDR3 coding DNA: TGTGCCACCAGCAGTTTTAGCGGGAGAACGAACACCGGGGAGCTGTTTTTT.

The rearrangement uses TRBV5-1 and TRBJ1-2; D is perhaps TRBD1 (5 bases). The V end was cut by 4 bases, the J end by 3 bases, with 13 bases between. CDR1 is SGHRS and CDR2 is YFSETQ in the germline V gene. This CDR3 is 14 amino acids long. Here the CDR3 reads CASSRGGDDYGYTF. CDR3 DNA: TGCGCCAGCAGCCGCGGCGGGGACGACTATGGCTACACCTTC.

The gene calls are TRBV3-1 (or the pseudogene TRBV3-2) and TRBJ2-7; D unclear. Between the trimmed V and J ends, which lost 1 base and 3 bases, there was a span of 7 bases. The CDR3 is made up of 13 amino acids. CDR1 and CDR2 from the germline V gene are LGHDT and YNNKEL (reference sequence). CDR3 nucleotide sequence: TGTGCCAGCAGCCAAGCTATCGACTACGAGCAGTACTTC. This encodes CASSQAIDYEQYF.

The chain carries TRBV4-1 and TRBJ2-7; D might be TRBD2 (5 bases). Germline V gene data show CDR1 as MGHRA and CDR2 as YSYEKL. CDR3 length: 16 residues. The V and J ends lost 1 base and 3 bases respectively, with 16 bases between them. CDR3 loop: CASSQVELGRGYEQYF. The CDR3 DNA reads as TGCGCCAGCAGCCAAGTGGAGCTCGGACGGGGCTACGAGCAGTACTTC.

The chain is built from TRBV15 and TRBJ2-1; possible D gene TRBD2, 6 bases. With 8 bases removed from V and 12 bases from J, the gap between germline ends came to 17 bases. The CDR3 sequence is 12 residues long. Germline V gives CDR1 LNHNV, CDR2 YYDKDF (reference sequence). The CDR3: CATRDPGGRQFF. CDR3 coding DNA: TGTGCCACCCGGGACCCCGGAGGGCGGCAGTTCTTC.

The chain couples TRBV9 to TRBJ1-1; D is uncertain. Trimming removed 2 bases at V and 6 bases at J, with 11 bases between. The CDR3 totals 13 residues. Germline CDR1 SGDLS, CDR2 YYNGEE. CDR3 in amino acids: CASSVGQFSEAFF. CDR3 DNA: TGTGCCAGCAGCGTTGGGCAGTTCTCTGAAGCTTTCTTT.

This chain uses TRBV28 with TRBJ2-5, with TRBD1 as a possible D gene (6 bases). Trimming cost V 5 bases and J 2 bases, with 9 bases left between them. The V gene's germline CDR1 is MDHEN and CDR2 SYDVKM. The CDR3 is made up of 13 amino acids. DNA for the CDR3: TGTGCCAGCAGTGGGACACCTCAAGAGACCCAGTACTTC. It yields the protein CASSGTPQETQYF.

This clone was detected only once. The chain joins TRBV5-6 to TRBJ2-1, with TRBD1 matching over 7 bases. V dropped 1 base and J dropped 12; count of bases not matched to a gene: 7. The CDR3 contains 13 residues. Germline V lookup: CDR1 SGHDT, CDR2 YYEEEE. In DNA form, the CDR3 reads TGTGCCAGCAGCTTGCCTACAGGGGCGGCGCAGTTCTTC. Protein product: CASSLPTGAAQFF.

This clone was detected a few times. The rearrangement joins TRBV7-9 to TRBJ2-7; D unresolved. Germline CDR1 and CDR2: SEHNR and FQNEAQ (reference sequence). With 4 bases removed from V and 5 bases from J, the gap between germline ends came to 9 bases. CDR3 size: 12 residues. In DNA form, the CDR3 reads TGTGCCAGCAGCTCCGAGTTCCACGAGCAGTACTTC. Amino acid sequence: CASSSEFHEQYF. The whole variable domain, filled in from reference TRBV7-9 and TRBJ2-7, reads DTGVSQNPRHKITKRGQNVTFRCDPISEHNRLYWYRQTLGQGPEFLTYFQNEAQLEKSRLLSDRFSAERPKGSFSTLEIQRTEQGDSAMYLCASSSEFHEQYFGPGTRLTVT.

The gene calls are TRBV29-1 and TRBJ2-3; a possible D gene is TRBD1 (7 bases). The CDR3 consists of 16 residues. Germline loops: CDR1 SQVTM, CDR2 ANQGSEA. V was cut by 6 bases and J by 4 bases, with 23 bases left in between. The CDR3 here is CSVEGTQGGGPDTQYF. As DNA, the CDR3 is TGCAGCGTCGAGGGGACCCAGGGGGGAGGACCAGATACGCAGTATTTT.

The rearrangement links TRBV28 to TRBJ2-7, with TRBD2 as a possible D gene (5 bases). V was cut by 7 bases and J by 5 bases, with 12 bases left in between. Germline CDR1 reads MDHEN; CDR2 reads SYDVKM. The CDR3 extends over 12 amino acids. The DNA for the CDR3 is TGTGCCAGCACCGGAGGTTTGGACGAGCAGTACTTC. Its translation is CASTGGLDEQYF.

V and J are TRBV12-5 and TRBJ1-3; D gene ambiguous. V was pared by 2 bases and J by 0 bases, with 5 bases between. From germline, CDR1 is LGHNT and CDR2 FRNRAP. CDR3 length equals 14 residues. The CDR3: CASGLSGSGNTIYF. The CDR3 DNA is TGTGCTAGTGGTTTGAGCGGCTCTGGAAACACCATATATTTT.

This sequence joins TRBV5-1 and TRBJ2-1; D possibly corresponds to TRBD1 (5 bases). Trimming pared 1 base from V and 0 bases from J, leaving 14 bases between. CDR3 length equals 17 residues. Germline V gene lookup returns CDR1 SGHRS and CDR2 YFSETQ. CDR3 sequence reads: CASSLTSGFSSYNEQFF. DNA for the CDR3: TGCGCCAGCAGCTTGACCTCAGGGTTCAGCTCCTACAATGAGCAGTTCTTC.

The V gene is TRBV11-1, the J gene TRBJ2-3, with D tentatively TRBD2 (5 bases). V was trimmed by 5 bases and J by 11 bases, leaving 17 bases between them. CDR1 is SGHAT and CDR2 is FQDESV in the germline V gene (reference sequence). CDR3 length: 13 amino acids. In DNA, the CDR3 is TGTGCCAGCAGCCCCTGGGCCCTCGAGGGGCAGTATTTT. Its translation is CASSPWALEGQYF.

In DNA, the CDR3 is TGTGCCAGCTCCATGACAGAAGGAGTTACCGAGCAGTACTTC. It yields the protein CASSMTEGVTEQYF. V gene TRBV18 combines with J gene TRBJ2-7; D is possibly TRBD1 (5 bases). CDR3 size: 14 residues. V was trimmed by 6 bases and J by 6 bases, leaving 18 bases between them. Germline CDR1 is KGHSH and CDR2 is LQKENI. Based on the CDR3 plus reference TRBV18 and TRBJ2-7, the full variable domain is NAGVMQNPRHLVRRRGQEARLRCSPMKGHSHVYWYRQLPEEGLKFMVYLQKENIIDESGMPKERFSAEFPKEGPSILRIQQVVRGDSAAYFCASSMTEGVTEQYFGPGTRLTVT.

This chain joins TRBV4-1 and TRBJ1-1; D ambiguous. From germline, CDR1 is MGHRA and CDR2 YSYEKL. The CDR3 consists of 15 residues. V dropped 0 bases and J dropped 5 bases, with 13 bases sitting between them. Here the CDR3 reads CASSQEPGGGTEAFF. The CDR3 nucleotides are TGCGCCAGCAGCCAAGAGCCGGGTGGAGGAACTGAAGCTTTCTTT.

The chain links TRBV11-1 to TRBJ2-1, with TRBD2 matching 9 bases. The CDR3 spans 14 residues. Germline V gene lookup returns CDR1 SGHAT and CDR2 FQDESV (reference sequence). V was pared by 3 bases and J by 8 bases, with 5 bases of the junction left unmatched. For the CDR3, the DNA is TGTGCCAGCAGCTTTAGCGGGAGAATGTATGAGCAGTTCTTC. This codes for CASSFSGRMYEQFF.

This chain uses TRBV5-4 with TRBJ2-1; 7 positions agree with TRBD2. The CDR3 contains 15 residues. Germline assignment: CDR1 SGHNT and CDR2 YYREEE (reference sequence). Trimming cost V 4 bases and J 6 bases; bases outside gene matches: 10. The CDR3 region is CASSPGGSLVNEQFF. The CDR3 nucleotides read TGTGCCAGCAGCCCGGGGGGTAGTCTGGTCAATGAGCAGTTCTTC.

The rearrangement links TRBV11-2 to TRBJ1-2; 10 nucleotides agree with TRBD1. The V gene end was trimmed by 1 base and the J gene end by 4 bases; junction bases not matched to a gene: 3. This CDR3 comprises 15 residues. Germline-derived CDR1 and CDR2 are SGHAT and FQNNGV. The CDR3 DNA sequence: TGTGCCAGCAGCTTAGGGGACAGGGGAAGCTATGGCTACACCTTC. Protein sequence: CASSLGDRGSYGYTF.

The rearrangement links TRBV5-4 to TRBJ2-3; TRBD1 matches at 10 bases. V was clipped by 4 bases and J by 6 bases; unmatched bases: 8. The CDR3 is 15 amino acids. Germline CDR1 SGHNT, CDR2 YYREEE (reference sequence). CDR3 sequence: CASSTGQGRRDTQYF. The CDR3 bases are TGTGCCAGCAGCACGGGACAGGGGCGCCGGGATACGCAGTATTTT.

The chain combines TRBV30 with TRBJ2-1, with D unclear. This CDR3 comprises 11 residues. Trimming stripped 3 bases from V and 13 bases from J, with 13 bases between. In germline, CDR1 is GTSNPN, CDR2 SVGIG (reference sequence). For the CDR3, the DNA is TGTGCCTGGAGCCAGAGCGCCCGCCAGTTCTTC. Protein: CAWSQSARQFF.

This CDR3 reads CASSQEWGSSYNEQFF. The CDR3, as DNA: TGTGCCAGCAGCCAAGAATGGGGCAGCTCCTACAATGAGCAGTTCTTC. V is TRBV4-2 and J is TRBJ2-1, with D maybe TRBD1 (5 bases). There are 16 residues in the CDR3. Germline CDR1 LGHNA, CDR2 YNFKEQ. With 0 bases removed from V and 0 bases from J, the gap between germline ends came to 9 bases.

The chain uses TRBV18 and TRBJ1-1; TRBD1 matches at 8 bases. Germline V gives CDR1 KGHSH, CDR2 LQKENI. The CDR3 sequence is 16 residues long. J was trimmed by 4 bases and V by 2 bases; bases with no gene match: 9. The CDR3 DNA sequence: TGTGCCAGCTCACCAAGCCTCCAGGGGGCGGGCACTGAAGCTTTCTTT. Its protein product is CASSPSLQGAGTEAFF. Using reference TRBV18 and TRBJ1-1 for the parts outside the CDR3, the full variable domain is NAGVMQNPRHLVRRRGQEARLRCSPMKGHSHVYWYRQLPEEGLKFMVYLQKENIIDESGMPKERFSAEFPKEGPSILRIQQVVRGDSAAYFCASSPSLQGAGTEAFFGQGTRLTVV.

The chain recombines TRBV4-2 with TRBJ2-7; the match to TRBD1 covers 9 bases. Trimming took 2 bases from V and 4 from J; bases not matched to a gene: 9. This CDR3 is 16 amino acids long. Germline assignment: CDR1 LGHNA and CDR2 YNFKEQ. In DNA form, the CDR3 reads TGTGCCAGCAGCCAAAGGTCCGGGACAGGGACGTACGAGCAGTACTTC. Translated: CASSQRSGTGTYEQYF.